These T cell receptor beta chains were read from a single sample in a study of cytomegalovirus exposure and HLA in healthy donors. The repertoire was sequenced with immunoSEQ multiplex PCR; TCRdb's copy has only in-frame clones and lacks some. The sample carries about 110,000 clones, under 85% recorded once. The sequencing sample was made of PBMCs. Every receptor here comes from a male donor in good health and CMV-seronegative. Both conserved end residues are part of each CDR3. The D gene is left open where the match is weak. Only part of the rows carry a size: once, few, many, or a class if the clone is expanded.

d_call j_call clone_size v_call cdr3_aa cdr3_nt
- TRBJ2-1 - TRBV30 CAWSESARREFF TGTGCCTGGAGTGAGAGCGCGAGGAGGGAGTTCTTC
- TRBJ2-1 few TRBV1 CTSSQDSGTRIYNEQFF TGCACCAGCAGCCAAGACTCCGGGACACGAATCTACAATGAGCAGTTCTTC
TRBD2 TRBJ2-7 - TRBV6-1 CASSLGTTWLDEQYF TGTGCCAGCAGCCTCGGGACTACTTGGCTCGACGAGCAGTACTTC
TRBD1 TRBJ2-1 - TRBV5-1 CASSKDRVFSEQFF TGCGCCAGCAGCAAGGACAGGGTCTTCAGTGAGCAGTTCTTC
TRBD1 TRBJ1-5 - TRBV28 CATTPGGPNQPQHF TGTGCCACCACCCCAGGGGGGCCCAATCAGCCCCAGCATTTT
TRBD1 TRBJ1-1 few TRBV6-6 CASSWGQGRKNTEAFF TGTGCCAGCAGCTGGGGACAGGGAAGAAAGAACACTGAAGCTTTCTTT
TRBD2 TRBJ2-7 - TRBV7-2 CASRTGTSGSGEQYF TGTGCCAGCAGGACCGGGACTAGCGGGAGTGGCGAGCAGTACTTC
- TRBJ2-3 - TRBV5-1 CATRERTSTDTQYF TGCGCCACCCGGGAGCGGACTAGCACAGATACGCAGTATTTT
TRBD1 TRBJ1-1 - TRBV5-1 CASSSPGGTEAFF TGCGCCAGCAGCTCCCCAGGGGGCACTGAAGCTTTCTTT
- TRBJ2-2 - TRBV19 CASNRAGINTGELFF TGTGCCAGCAACCGGGCAGGGATAAACACCGGGGAGCTGTTTTTT
TRBD2 TRBJ2-2 - TRBV10-3 CAISDWGGRTGELFF TGTGCCATCAGTGATTGGGGCGGGAGAACCGGGGAGCTGTTTTTT
- TRBJ2-3 - TRBV19 CASSIVPRGHYTDTQYF TGTGCCAGTAGTATAGTACCCAGGGGCCACTACACAGATACGCAGTATTTT
- TRBJ2-2 - TRBV2 CAKQGAGELFF TGTGCCAAACAGGGTGCCGGGGAGCTGTTTTTT
- TRBJ1-1 - TRBV19 CASSIRGQNTEAFF TGTGCCAGTAGTATCAGGGGCCAGAACACTGAAGCTTTCTTT
TRBD2 TRBJ2-1 - TRBV29-1 CSVMGLAGDNEQFF TGCAGCGTGATGGGACTAGCGGGAGACAATGAGCAGTTCTTC
- TRBJ2-5 once TRBV15 CATSSTPETQYF TGTGCCACCAGCAGTACTCCAGAGACCCAGTACTTC
TRBD2 TRBJ2-3 - TRBV13 CASSPGTSGRALDTQYF TGTGCCAGCAGCCCCGGGACTAGCGGGAGGGCGCTAGATACGCAGTATTTT
- TRBJ2-7 - TRBV30 CAWSVGGGSYEQYF TGTGCCTGGAGTGTGGGGGGAGGAAGCTACGAGCAGTACTTC
- TRBJ1-3 - TRBV2 CASKGDSGNTIYF TGTGCCAGCAAAGGGGACTCTGGAAACACCATATATTTT